This TCR beta chain was captured by sequencing in a study of CD8 T cells in ankylosing spondylitis. General study results and limits: Within matched ankylosing spondylitis synovial fluid, disease-linked clones were reportedly significantly enriched. Typical of ankylosing spondylitis blood, it appeared, was a TCR beta motif of eight highly homologous variants. Previously reported in reactive arthritis synovial fluid and blood were some of the motif variants. The disease-linked clones had a CD8+ phenotype and low blood frequencies.

Libraries for TCR beta were made by quantitative 5'-RACE with molecular barcodes. MiXCR was run by TCRdb on the 5' RACE reads, yielding one entry per CDR3 protein. The table shows roughly 300,000 distinct CDR3 sequences, with roughly 8% occurring only once. The CDR3 has 15 amino acids. Germline V gene lookup returns CDR1 MDHEN and CDR2 SYDVKM. Deletions cut 6 bases from V and 0 bases from J, with 12 bases between. About this clonotype itself: Its antigen is not identified.

The sequenced sample was blood, either unsorted or a sorted T cell fraction (not recorded which). This chain joins TRBV28 and TRBJ2-1; D gene unclear. The clonotype was recovered from a male donor with ankylosing spondylitis. The CDR3 is CASSGIGSSYNEQFF. The CDR3, as DNA: TGTGCCAGCAGCGGAATTGGCAGCTCCTACAATGAGCAGTTCTTC.